One and the same sample provided the 25 T cell receptor beta chains below, sequenced in a study of molecular identifiers for immune sequencing clone quantification. TCRdb recomputed calls from the PCR reads with MiXCR, one row per CDR3 protein. The sample lists around 460,000 distinct CDR3 sequences; 25% were seen once. Source material: naive CD8+ T cells from blood, with Jurkat cell RNA spiked in. Subset specified: FACS-sorted CD8+CD4-CCR7+CD45RA+ naive T cells. The receptors derive from a human donor in good health. Some libraries in this study had Jurkat cell RNA spiked in.

The J gene is TRBJ2-1, the V gene TRBV11-3; 14 bases agree with TRBD2. The CDR3 extends over 16 amino acids. CDR1 is SGHNT and CDR2 is YENEEA in the germline V gene. The V segment lost 2 bases and the J segment 8 bases; nucleotides outside the gene matches: 5. Here the CDR3 reads CASSLRTSGGFDEQFF. The CDR3, as DNA: TGTGCCAGCAGCTTACGGACTAGCGGGGGGTTCGATGAGCAGTTCTTC.

This clonotype was seen ten or more times. Relative to the germline gene, one junction end is altered; a read error may explain this. This chain joins TRBV12-3 or TRBV12-4 and TRBJ2-7; 9 nucleotides match TRBD2. The CDR3 runs 15 residues. The CDR3 DNA follows: TGTGCCAGCAGTTCCCCCGGGACTAGCTCCTTCGAGCAGTACTTC. Protein sequence: CASSSPGTSSFEQYF.

This chain connects TRBV6-4 to TRBJ2-2, with 10 nucleotides matching TRBD1. The CDR3 is 15 amino acids. V lost 6 bases to trimming and J lost 7 bases; unmatched junction nucleotides: 8. Germline V CDR1 and CDR2: MRHNA, SNTAGT. In nucleotides, the CDR3 is TGTGCCAGCAGAGAGACAGGGGGCGCCGGCGGGGAGCTGTTTTTT. Encoded protein: CASRETGGAGGELFF.

This clonotype showed up just a few times. The chain joins TRBV7-3 to TRBJ2-1; 8 nucleotides match TRBD2. CDR3 size: 16 residues. The germline gives CDR1 SGHTA, CDR2 FQGTGA. The J segment lost 8 bases and the V segment lost 5 bases, leaving 14 bases of the junction unmatched. The CDR3 sequence: CASSPEPGTSMYEQFF. In nucleotides, the CDR3 is TGTGCCAGCAGCCCAGAACCCGGGACTAGTATGTATGAGCAGTTCTTC.

This clonotype showed up many times. The V gene is TRBV4-2, the J gene TRBJ2-7, with 8 bases identical to TRBD2. CDR1 and CDR2 from the germline V gene are LGHNA and YNFKEQ. CDR3 size: 16 residues. V lost 5 bases to trimming and J lost 1 base; unmatched junction nucleotides: 10. DNA of the CDR3: TGTGCCAGCAGCACCGAACTAGCGGCCGTATCCTACGAGCAGTACTTC. The encoded protein is CASSTELAAVSYEQYF.

This clonotype was detected ten times or more. This sequence joins TRBV29-1 and TRBJ2-2; no firm D call. The germline CDR1 and CDR2 sequences are SQVTM and ANQGSEA. The V and J ends lost 2 bases and 3 bases respectively, with 13 bases between them. The CDR3 has 15 residues. CDR3 loop: CSVELAASYTGELFF. The CDR3 coding sequence is TGCAGCGTTGAACTTGCAGCTAGTTACACCGGGGAGCTGTTTTTT.

This sequence joins TRBV3-1 and TRBJ2-3, with 12 positions matching TRBD2. This CDR3 is 18 amino acids long. CDR1 LGHDT and CDR2 YNNKEL come from the germline V gene (reference sequence). V lost 3 bases and J lost 1; bases outside the gene matches: 8. In DNA, the CDR3 is TGTGCCAGCAGCCACAGACTAGCGGGGGCTCGTGGCACAGATACGCAGTATTTT. It codes for CASSHRLAGARGTDTQYF.

About this clonotype itself: A read error is possible here, since a much larger clone lies one base away. The chain couples TRBV5-1 to TRBJ2-7; the D gene is possibly TRBD1 (8 bases). The CDR3 is made up of 15 amino acids. CDR1 is SGHRS, CDR2 YFSETQ, per germline. The DNA of the CDR3 is TGCGCCTGCAGCTGGGGGAGGGACAGGACCTACGAGCAGTACTTC. This codes for CACSWGRDRTYEQYF.

In regard to this clonotype: At one boundary the junction diverges from the germline segment, which might be a read error. The CDR3 spells CASRPGLSGYAQYF. CDR3 DNA sequence: TGTGCCAGCCGCCCCGGCTTGAGCGGTTACGCGCAGTACTTC. V is TRBV3-1 and J is TRBJ2-7, with D possibly matching TRBD2 (5 bases). The CDR3 covers 14 residues. Per germline, CDR1 LGHDT and CDR2 YNNKEL (reference sequence).

About this clonotype itself: The junction departs from germline at one end; a sequencing error may be responsible. The chain uses TRBV20-1 and TRBJ2-1; a possible D gene is TRBD2 (6 bases). CDR3 length equals 17 residues. Germline V gene lookup returns CDR1 DFQATT and CDR2 SNEGSKA (reference sequence). The CDR3 loop reads CSARMFGGESSYNAQFF. The DNA of the CDR3 is TGCAGTGCTAGAATGTTCGGCGGGGAGAGCTCCTACAATGCGCAGTTCTTC.

This sequence joins TRBV16 and TRBJ1-5; 8 bases map to TRBD1. The CDR3 is 13 amino acids. Germline CDR1 and CDR2: KGHSY and FQNENV. V lost 2 bases and J lost 9; bases outside the gene matches: 3. The CDR3 sequence: CASSQTGGWPQHF. CDR3 coding DNA: TGTGCCAGCAGCCAAACAGGGGGGTGGCCCCAGCATTTT.

This clonotype was observed many times. This chain uses TRBV18 with TRBJ2-4; 10 bases fit TRBD2. Per the germline V gene, CDR1 is KGHSH and CDR2 is LQKENI. Germline trimming cut 2 bases from V and 8 bases from J; bases unmatched to any gene: 3. The CDR3 runs 14 residues. The CDR3 is CASSPSSGGDIQYF. As DNA, the CDR3 is TGTGCCAGCTCACCATCTAGCGGGGGCGACATTCAGTACTTC. The full variable domain, completed using reference TRBV18 and TRBJ2-4, is NAGVMQNPRHLVRRRGQEARLRCSPMKGHSHVYWYRQLPEEGLKFMVYLQKENIIDESGMPKERFSAEFPKEGPSILRIQQVVRGDSAAYFCASSPSSGGDIQYFGAGTRLSVL.

Remarks on this clonotype: A clone one base away is much larger, so this may be a read error. V and J are TRBV12-3 or TRBV12-4 and TRBJ1-1, with D possibly matching TRBD1 (5 bases). The CDR3 spans 13 residues. The chain's CDR3 is CASSSPQGTGAFF. The CDR3 DNA reads TGTGCCAGCAGCTCCCCCCAGGGCACTGGAGCTTTCTTT.

The rearrangement uses TRBV29-1 and TRBJ2-5; the D is unclear. Germline CDR1 and CDR2: SQVTM and ANQGSEA. CDR3 length: 14 amino acids. The V gene lost 3 bases and the J gene lost 5 bases, with 16 bases spanning the gap. DNA of the CDR3: TGCAGCGTTGATTCGGGTTTTAGTGCGGAGACCCAGTACTTC. Its protein is CSVDSGFSAETQYF.

This clonotype was seen at least ten times. The genes are TRBV5-1 and TRBJ2-3; 9 bases match TRBD2. Trimming took 6 bases from V and 2 from J; bases not matched to a gene: 7. The germline gives CDR1 SGHRS, CDR2 YFSETQ. This CDR3 is built from 15 residues. The CDR3 sequence is CASTSTSGNTDTQYF. The CDR3 DNA sequence: TGCGCCAGCACCTCGACTAGCGGAAACACAGATACGCAGTATTTT.

The rearrangement joins TRBV7-9 to TRBJ2-1; D not resolved. The CDR3 spans 13 residues. The germline V gene encodes CDR1 SEHNR and CDR2 FQNEAQ (reference sequence). Trimming pared 2 bases from V and 8 bases from J, leaving 10 bases between. CDR3 protein: CASSLPSFDEQFF. CDR3 sequence (DNA): TGTGCCAGCAGCTTACCCAGCTTTGATGAGCAGTTCTTC.

This clonotype was observed a handful of times. The CDR3 region has the DNA TGTGCCTGGAGTGTACTACCCGGAAGTGAAGCTTTCTTT. Translating it yields CAWSVLPGSEAFF. The gene calls are TRBV30 and TRBJ1-1; D is uncertain. CDR3 length: 13 residues. V lost 0 bases and J lost 7, with 12 bases in between. The germline CDR1 and CDR2 sequences are GTSNPN and SVGIG (reference sequence).

To note about this clonotype: Being one base from a much bigger clone, this may be a read error. This chain links TRBV7-9 with TRBJ2-3; no clear D. Per germline, CDR1 SEHNR and CDR2 FQNEAQ (reference sequence). V lost 5 bases and J 4 bases, leaving 19 bases between the germline ends. The CDR3 extends over 16 amino acids. The CDR3 is CASSPPLTIPADTQYF. The CDR3 DNA reads as TGTGCCAGCAGCCCGCCCCTGACCATCCCCGCAGATACGCAGTATTTT.

The chain joins TRBV7-9 to TRBJ2-5, with D perhaps given as TRBD1 or TRBD2 (6 bases each). Trimming shortened V by 1 base and J by 1 base, and 16 bases separated the two germline ends. The CDR3 covers 17 residues. Germline lookup yields CDR1 SEHNR and CDR2 FQNEAQ (reference sequence). Here the CDR3 reads CASSLEPFWGAQETQYF. CDR3 DNA sequence: TGTGCCAGCAGCTTAGAACCCTTCTGGGGGGCCCAAGAGACCCAGTACTTC. Full variable domain (missing parts from reference TRBV7-9 and TRBJ2-5): DTGVSQNPRHKITKRGQNVTFRCDPISEHNRLYWYRQTLGQGPEFLTYFQNEAQLEKSRLLSDRFSAERPKGSFSTLEIQRTEQGDSAMYLCASSLEPFWGAQETQYFGPGTRLLVL.

This clonotype was seen a handful of times. The chain joins TRBV12-3 or TRBV12-4 to TRBJ2-7; D is possibly TRBD1 (6 bases). With 6 bases removed from V and 4 bases from J, the gap between germline ends came to 13 bases. This CDR3 is 13 amino acids long. CDR3 protein: CASSGQKAYEQYF. Written as DNA, the CDR3 is TGTGCCAGCAGCGGACAGAAAGCATACGAGCAGTACTTC.

With respect to this clonotype: The junction shows a germline mismatch at one end, possibly a read error. The rearrangement links TRBV9 to TRBJ1-1, with TRBD1 matching over 10 bases. This CDR3 has 17 residues. In germline, CDR1 is SGDLS, CDR2 YYNGEE. CDR3 bases: TGTGCCAGCAGCGTAGAGGGACAGGGGTGGAAGAACGCTGAAGCTTTCTTT. Translation gives CASSVEGQGWKNAEAFF.

As to this clonotype: Compared with germline, one end of the junction differs, possibly owing to a read error. The chain couples TRBV4-3 to TRBJ1-1, with TRBD1 matching over 8 bases. Germline V gives CDR1 LGHNA, CDR2 YSLEER. This CDR3 spans 15 amino acids. CDR3 in DNA: TGCGCCAGCAGCCAAGAGGACAGGGCGAACACTGAAGTTTTCTTT. Amino acid sequence: CASSQEDRANTEVFF.

The chain employs TRBV5-1 and TRBJ2-7; no firm D call. The CDR3 loop spans 15 amino acids. The germline V gene encodes CDR1 SGHRS and CDR2 YFSETQ. Trimming cost V 0 bases and J 5 bases, with 15 bases left between them. CDR3 coding DNA: TGCGCCAGCAGCTTGGTAGACCTCAACGGAAACGAGCAGTACTTC. Translated: CASSLVDLNGNEQYF.

This clonotype was recorded at least ten times. V is TRBV5-1 and J is TRBJ2-3; D not certain. Trimming cost V 5 bases and J 4 bases, with 11 bases left between them. This CDR3 is built from 13 residues. Germline V gene lookup returns CDR1 SGHRS and CDR2 YFSETQ. The CDR3 DNA sequence: TGCGCCAGCAGGACTCTCGGATCAGATACGCAGTATTTT. The encoded protein is CASRTLGSDTQYF.

As regards this clonotype: A much bigger clone sits one base away, suggesting this may be a read error. This chain connects TRBV27 to TRBJ1-5, with D hard to call. Germline V CDR1 and CDR2: MNHEY, SMNVEV (reference sequence). The CDR3 extends over 14 amino acids. As DNA, the CDR3 is TGTGCCAGCAGTTTCTTAGGAGGCAATCAGCCCCCGCATTTT. The encoded protein is CASSFLGGNQPPHF.